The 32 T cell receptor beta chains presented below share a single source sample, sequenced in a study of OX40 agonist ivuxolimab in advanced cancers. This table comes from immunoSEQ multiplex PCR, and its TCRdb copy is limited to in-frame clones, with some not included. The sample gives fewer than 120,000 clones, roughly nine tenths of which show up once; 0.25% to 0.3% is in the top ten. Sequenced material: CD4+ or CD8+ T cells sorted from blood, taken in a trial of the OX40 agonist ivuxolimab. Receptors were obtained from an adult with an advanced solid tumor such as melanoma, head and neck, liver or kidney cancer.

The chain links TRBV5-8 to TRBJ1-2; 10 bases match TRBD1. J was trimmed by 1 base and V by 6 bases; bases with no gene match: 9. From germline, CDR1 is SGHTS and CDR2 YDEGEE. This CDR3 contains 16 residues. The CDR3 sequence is CASTNRDRGNNYGYTF. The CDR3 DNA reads TGTGCCAGCACCAACCGGGACAGGGGAAATAACTATGGCTACACCTTC. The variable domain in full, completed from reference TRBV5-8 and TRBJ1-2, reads EAGVTQSPTHLIKTRGQQATLRCSPISGHTSVYWYQQALGLGLQFLLWYDEGEERNRGNFPPRFSGRQFPNYSSELNVNALELEDSALYLCASTNRDRGNNYGYTFGSGTRLTVV.

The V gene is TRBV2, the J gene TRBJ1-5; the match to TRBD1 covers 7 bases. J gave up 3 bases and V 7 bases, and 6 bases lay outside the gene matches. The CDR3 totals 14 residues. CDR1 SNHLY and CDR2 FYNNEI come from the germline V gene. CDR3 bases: TGTGCCAGCATGAGGGGACAGTTCAATCAGCCCCAGCATTTT. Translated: CASMRGQFNQPQHF.

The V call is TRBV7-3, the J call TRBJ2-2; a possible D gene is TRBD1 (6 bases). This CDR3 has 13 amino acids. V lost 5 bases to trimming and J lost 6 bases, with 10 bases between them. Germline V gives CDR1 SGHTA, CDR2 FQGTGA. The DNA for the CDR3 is TGTGCCAGCAGCCCCAGGGGATCCGGGGAGCTGTTTTTT. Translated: CASSPRGSGELFF.

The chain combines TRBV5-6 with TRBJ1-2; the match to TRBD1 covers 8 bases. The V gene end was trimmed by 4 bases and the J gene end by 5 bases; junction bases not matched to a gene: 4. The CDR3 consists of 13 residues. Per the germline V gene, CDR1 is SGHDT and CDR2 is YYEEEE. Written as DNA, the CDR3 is TGTGCCAGCAGCCCGGACAGGGCGTATGGCTACACCTTC. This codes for CASSPDRAYGYTF. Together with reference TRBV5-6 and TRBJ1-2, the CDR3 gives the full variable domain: DAGVTQSPTHLIKTRGQQVTLRCSPKSGHDTVSWYQQALGQGPQFIFQYYEEEERQRGNFPDRFSGHQFPNYSSELNVNALLLGDSALYLCASSPDRAYGYTFGSGTRLTVV.

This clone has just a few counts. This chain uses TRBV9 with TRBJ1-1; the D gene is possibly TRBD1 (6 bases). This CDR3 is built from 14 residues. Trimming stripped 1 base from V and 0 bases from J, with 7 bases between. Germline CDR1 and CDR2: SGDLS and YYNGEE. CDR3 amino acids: CASSVTGMNTEAFF. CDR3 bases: TGTGCCAGCAGCGTAACAGGGATGAACACTGAAGCTTTCTTT.

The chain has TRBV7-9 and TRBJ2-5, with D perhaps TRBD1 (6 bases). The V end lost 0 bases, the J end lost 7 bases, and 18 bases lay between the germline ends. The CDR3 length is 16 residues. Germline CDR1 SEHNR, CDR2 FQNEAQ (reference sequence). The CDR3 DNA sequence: TGTGCCAGCAGCTTAGCAGGGACACCATCGAGGGGGACCCAGTACTTC. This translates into CASSLAGTPSRGTQYF.

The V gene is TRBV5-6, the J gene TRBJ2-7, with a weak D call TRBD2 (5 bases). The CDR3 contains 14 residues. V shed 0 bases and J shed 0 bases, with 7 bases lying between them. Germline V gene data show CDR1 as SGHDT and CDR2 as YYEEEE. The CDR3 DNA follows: TGTGCCAGCAGCTTGGCCGCGGGCTCCTACGAGCAGTACTTC. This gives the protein CASSLAAGSYEQYF.

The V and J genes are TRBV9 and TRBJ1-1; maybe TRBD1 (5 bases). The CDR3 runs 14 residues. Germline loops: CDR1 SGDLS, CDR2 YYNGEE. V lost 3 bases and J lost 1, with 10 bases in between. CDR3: CASSAGPGNTEAFF. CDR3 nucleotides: TGTGCCAGCAGCGCGGGACCAGGGAACACTGAAGCTTTCTTT. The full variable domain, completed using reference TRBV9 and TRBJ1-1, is DSGVTQTPKHLITATGQRVTLRCSPRSGDLSVYWYQQSLDQGLQFLIQYYNGEERAKGNILERFSAQQFPDLHSELNLSSLELGDSALYFCASSAGPGNTEAFFGQGTRLTVV.

CDR3 in amino acids: CASSPDPGTYEQYF. In nucleotides, the CDR3 is TGTGCCAGCAGTCCCGACCCGGGAACGTACGAGCAGTACTTC. The rearrangement uses TRBV21-1 and TRBJ2-7; no check of the table's D call, TRBD2, against the DNA was made. TRBV21-1 corresponds to a pseudogene. The length of the CDR3 is 14 residues.

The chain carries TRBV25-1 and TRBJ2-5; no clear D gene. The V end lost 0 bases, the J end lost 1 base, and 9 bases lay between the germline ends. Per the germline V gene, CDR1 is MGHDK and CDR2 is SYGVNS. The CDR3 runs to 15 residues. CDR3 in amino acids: CASSEYVGSQETQYF. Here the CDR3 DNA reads TGTGCCAGCAGTGAATATGTCGGCAGCCAAGAGACCCAGTACTTC.

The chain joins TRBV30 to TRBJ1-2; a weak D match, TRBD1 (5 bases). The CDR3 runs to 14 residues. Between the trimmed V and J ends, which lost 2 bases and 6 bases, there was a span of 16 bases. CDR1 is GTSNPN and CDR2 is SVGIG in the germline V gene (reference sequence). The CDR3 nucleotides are TGTGCCTGGAGTCTCCGCGGGGGGAGCCATGGCTACACCTTC. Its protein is CAWSLRGGSHGYTF. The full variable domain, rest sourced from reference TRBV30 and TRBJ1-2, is SQTIHQWPATLVQPVGSPLSLECTVEGTSNPNLYWYRQAAGRGLQLLFYSVGIGQISSEVPQNLSASRPQDRQFILSSKKLLLSDSGFYLCAWSLRGGSHGYTFGSGTRLTVV.

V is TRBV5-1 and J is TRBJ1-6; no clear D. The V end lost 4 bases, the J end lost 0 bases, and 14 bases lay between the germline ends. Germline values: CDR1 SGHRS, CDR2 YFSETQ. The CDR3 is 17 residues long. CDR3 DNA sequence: TGCGCCAGCAGCGGCGCCTGGGTCAGCTCCTATAATTCACCCCTCCACTTT. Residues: CASSGAWVSSYNSPLHF.

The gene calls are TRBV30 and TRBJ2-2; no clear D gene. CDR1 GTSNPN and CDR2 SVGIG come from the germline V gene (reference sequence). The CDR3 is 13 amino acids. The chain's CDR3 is CAGIQPLAGELFF. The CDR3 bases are TGTGCTGGGATACAGCCCTTGGCCGGGGAGCTGTTTTTT.

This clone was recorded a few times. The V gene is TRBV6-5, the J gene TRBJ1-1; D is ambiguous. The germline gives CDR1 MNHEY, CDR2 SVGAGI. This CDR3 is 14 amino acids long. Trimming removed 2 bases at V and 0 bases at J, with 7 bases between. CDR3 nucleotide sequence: TGTGCCAGCAGTTACGGGGAACTGAACACTGAAGCTTTCTTT. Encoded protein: CASSYGELNTEAFF.

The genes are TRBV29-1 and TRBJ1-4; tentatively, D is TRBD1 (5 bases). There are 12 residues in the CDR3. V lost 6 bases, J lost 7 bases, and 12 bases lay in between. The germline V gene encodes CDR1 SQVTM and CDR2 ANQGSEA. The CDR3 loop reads CSVQGSSEKLFF. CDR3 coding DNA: TGCAGCGTCCAGGGATCCTCTGAAAAACTGTTTTTT.

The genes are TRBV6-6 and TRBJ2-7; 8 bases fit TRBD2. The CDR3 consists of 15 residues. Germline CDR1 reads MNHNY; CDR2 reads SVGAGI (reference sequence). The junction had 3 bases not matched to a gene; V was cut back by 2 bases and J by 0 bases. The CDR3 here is CASSYGGRSSYEQYF. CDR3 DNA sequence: TGTGCCAGCAGTTACGGCGGGAGGAGCTCCTACGAGCAGTACTTC.

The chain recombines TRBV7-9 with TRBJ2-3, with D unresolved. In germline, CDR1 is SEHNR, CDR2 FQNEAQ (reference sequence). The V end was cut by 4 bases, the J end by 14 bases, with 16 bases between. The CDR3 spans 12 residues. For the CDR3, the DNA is TGTGCCAGCAGCTCCTCAGAGACCATAGTGTATTTT. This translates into CASSSSETIVYF.

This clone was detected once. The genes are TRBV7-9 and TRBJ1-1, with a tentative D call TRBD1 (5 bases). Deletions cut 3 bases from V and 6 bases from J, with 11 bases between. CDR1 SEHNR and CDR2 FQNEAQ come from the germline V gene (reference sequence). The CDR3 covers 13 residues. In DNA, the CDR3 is TGTGCCAGCAGCTTGCCAGGGTTCTCTGAAGCTTTCTTT. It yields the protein CASSLPGFSEAFF.

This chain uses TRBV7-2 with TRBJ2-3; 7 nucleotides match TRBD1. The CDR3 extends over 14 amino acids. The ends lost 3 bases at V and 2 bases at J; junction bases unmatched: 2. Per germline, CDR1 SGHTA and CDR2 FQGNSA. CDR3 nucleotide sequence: TGTGCCAGCAGCTTCGACAGGGACACAGATACGCAGTATTTT. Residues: CASSFDRDTDTQYF. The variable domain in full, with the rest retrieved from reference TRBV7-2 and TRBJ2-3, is GAGVSQSPSNKVTEKGKDVELRCDPISGHTALYWYRQSLGQGLEFLIYFQGNSAPDKSGLPSDRFSAERTGGSVSTLTIQRTQQEDSAVYLCASSFDRDTDTQYFGPGTRLTVL.

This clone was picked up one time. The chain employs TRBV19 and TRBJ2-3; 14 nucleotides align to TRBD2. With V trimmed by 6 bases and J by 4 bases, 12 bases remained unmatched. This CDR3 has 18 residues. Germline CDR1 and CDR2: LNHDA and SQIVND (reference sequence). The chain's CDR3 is CASSEGFPTSGGADTQYF. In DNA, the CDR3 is TGTGCCAGTAGCGAAGGTTTCCCGACTAGCGGGGGGGCAGATACGCAGTATTTT.

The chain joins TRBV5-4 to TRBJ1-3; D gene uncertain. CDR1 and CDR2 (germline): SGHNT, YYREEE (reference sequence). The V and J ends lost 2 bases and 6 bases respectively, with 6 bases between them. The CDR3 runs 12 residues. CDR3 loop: CASSFDQNTIYF. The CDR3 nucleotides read TGTGCCAGCAGCTTTGACCAAAACACCATATATTTT. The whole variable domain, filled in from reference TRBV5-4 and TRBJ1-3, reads ETGVTQSPTHLIKTRGQQVTLRCSSQSGHNTVSWYQQALGQGPQFIFQYYREEENGRGNFPPRFSGLQFPNYSSELNVNALELDDSALYLCASSFDQNTIYFGEGSWLTVV.

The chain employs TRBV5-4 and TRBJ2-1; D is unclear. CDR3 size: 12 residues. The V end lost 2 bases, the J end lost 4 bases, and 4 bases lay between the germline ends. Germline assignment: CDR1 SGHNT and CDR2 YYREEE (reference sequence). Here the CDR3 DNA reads TGTGCCAGCAGCTTAATATACAATGAGCAGTTCTTC. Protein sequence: CASSLIYNEQFF.

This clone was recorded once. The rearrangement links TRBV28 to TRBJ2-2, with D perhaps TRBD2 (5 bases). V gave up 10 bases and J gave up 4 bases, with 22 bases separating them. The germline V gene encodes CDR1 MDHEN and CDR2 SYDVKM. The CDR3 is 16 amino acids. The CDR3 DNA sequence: TGTGCCATCGCCTCTGACCCCAGCGGCCTCACCGGGGAGCTGTTTTTT. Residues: CAIASDPSGLTGELFF.

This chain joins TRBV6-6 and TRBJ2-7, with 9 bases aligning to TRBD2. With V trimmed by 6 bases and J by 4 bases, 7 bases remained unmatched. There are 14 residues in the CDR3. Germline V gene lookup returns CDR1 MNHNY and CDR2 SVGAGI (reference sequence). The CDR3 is CASRSREGMYEQYF. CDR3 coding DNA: TGTGCCAGCAGGTCGCGGGAGGGAATGTACGAGCAGTACTTC.

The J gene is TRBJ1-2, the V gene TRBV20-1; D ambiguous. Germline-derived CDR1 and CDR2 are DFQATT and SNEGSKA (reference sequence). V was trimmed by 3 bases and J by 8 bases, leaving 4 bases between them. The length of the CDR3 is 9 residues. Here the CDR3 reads CSASPGYTF. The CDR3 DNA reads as TGCAGTGCTAGTCCGGGCTACACCTTC.

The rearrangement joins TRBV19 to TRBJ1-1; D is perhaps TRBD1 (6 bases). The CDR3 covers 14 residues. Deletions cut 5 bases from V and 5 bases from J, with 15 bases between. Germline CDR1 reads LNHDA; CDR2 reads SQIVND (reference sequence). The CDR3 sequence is CASSPESRGTEAFF. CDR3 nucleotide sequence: TGTGCCAGTAGTCCGGAATCCAGGGGTACTGAAGCTTTCTTT.

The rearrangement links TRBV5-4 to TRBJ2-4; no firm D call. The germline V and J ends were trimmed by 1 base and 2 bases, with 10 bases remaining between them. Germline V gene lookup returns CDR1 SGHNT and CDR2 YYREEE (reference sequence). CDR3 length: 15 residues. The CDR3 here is CASSLLNQPKNIQYF. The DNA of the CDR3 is TGTGCCAGCAGCTTGCTTAACCAACCCAAAAACATTCAGTACTTC.

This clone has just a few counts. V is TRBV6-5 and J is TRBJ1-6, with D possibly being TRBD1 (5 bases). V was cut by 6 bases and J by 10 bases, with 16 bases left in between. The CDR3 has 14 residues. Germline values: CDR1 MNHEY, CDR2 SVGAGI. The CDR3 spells CASSRDQGGSPLHF. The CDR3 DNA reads TGTGCCAGCAGCCGCGACCAGGGCGGCTCACCCCTCCACTTT.

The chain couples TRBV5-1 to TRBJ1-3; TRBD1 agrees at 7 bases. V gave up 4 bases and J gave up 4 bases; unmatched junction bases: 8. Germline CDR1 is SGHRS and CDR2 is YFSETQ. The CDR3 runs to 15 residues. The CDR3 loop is CASSPDRESGNTIYF. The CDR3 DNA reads TGCGCCAGCAGCCCAGACAGGGAATCGGGAAACACCATATATTTT.

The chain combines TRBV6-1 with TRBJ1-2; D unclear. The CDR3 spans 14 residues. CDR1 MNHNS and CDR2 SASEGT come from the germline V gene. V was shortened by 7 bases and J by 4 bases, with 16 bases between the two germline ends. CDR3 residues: CASIGIGEFYGYTF. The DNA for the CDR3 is TGTGCCAGCATTGGGATAGGAGAATTCTATGGCTACACCTTC.

The CDR3 sequence is CASYSSASGTEAFF. As DNA, the CDR3 is TGCGCCAGCTATAGCTCCGCCTCGGGCACTGAAGCTTTCTTT. The rearrangement links TRBV5-1 to TRBJ1-1; D ambiguous. V lost 7 bases, J lost 4 bases, and 17 bases lay in between. Per germline, CDR1 SGHRS and CDR2 YFSETQ. The CDR3 has 14 amino acids. The full variable domain, in which reference TRBV5-1 and TRBJ1-1 provide the parts outside the CDR3, is KAGVTQTPRYLIKTRGQQVTLSCSPISGHRSVSWYQQTPGQGLQFLFEYFSETQRNKGNFPGRFSGRQFSNSRSEMNVSTLELGDSALYLCASYSSASGTEAFFGQGTRLTVV.

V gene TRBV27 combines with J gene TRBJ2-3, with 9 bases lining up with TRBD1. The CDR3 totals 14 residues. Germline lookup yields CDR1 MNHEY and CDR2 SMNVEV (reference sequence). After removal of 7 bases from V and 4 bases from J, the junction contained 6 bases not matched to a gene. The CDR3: CASTDRTGADTQYF. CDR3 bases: TGTGCCAGCACGGACAGGACAGGGGCAGATACGCAGTATTTT.